This TCR beta chain was captured by sequencing in a study of T-cell reconstitution after alpha-beta-depleted transplantation in children. Study-wide findings and caveats: Some patients' high day-60 TCRbeta diversity was attributed to recipient cells surviving conditioning. Newly generated T cells supplied most T-cell counts and diversity one year post-transplant. In patients about two months after transplant, alpha-beta T cells reportedly arose from several hundred expanded graft clones.

This clonotype was detected many times. What it binds is unknown. V dropped 0 bases and J dropped 5 bases, with 19 bases sitting between them. The CDR3 covers 16 residues. Looked up from germline, CDR1 is SQVTM and CDR2 is ANQGSEA. It was with unique molecular identifiers that the TCRbeta library was prepared. TCRdb independently ran MiXCR on the PCR reads; one entry per CDR3 protein. The repertoire holds approximately 190,000 distinct CDR3 sequences, with under 8.5% as singletons. The receptor was isolated from a male patient aged 2-9 years who had a stem cell transplant for acute myeloid leukemia, so the T cells may come from the graft donor. This specimen consisted of PBMCs, mostly from graft donor cells, obtained 360 days after TCRalphabeta/CD19-depleted stem cell transplant. The rearrangement links TRBV29-1 to TRBJ2-5, with a weak D call TRBD1 (6 bases). The CDR3 DNA reads TGCAGCGTTGAAGATCTTACAGGGAACCCCCGTGAGACCCAGTACTTC. Translation: CSVEDLTGNPRETQYF.